This T cell receptor (beta chain) came from a study of identical twins (dated by TCRdb to about 2016). A note on the overall study: TCR alpha and beta repertoires from monozygotic twins, unrelated adults of various ages and cord blood were deep-sequenced to test whether fetal clonotypes persist. To rule out contamination, the twin experiments were replicated at different times with different library preparation protocols.

As to this clonotype: Its antigen is currently not known. No qualities accompany the bases; no much larger clone lies one base away.

A distance of 15 bases separates the germline ends of V and J, which lose 4 bases and 8 bases respectively. Inclusive of the bounding cysteine and phenylalanine, the CDR3 is 13 residues long. Only the CDR3 DNA is retained, 39 bases long and in frame from the first base. The germline V gene sets CDR1 to SGHRS and CDR2 to YFSETQ. Overall results and qualifications from the work: In beta out-of-frame sequences, excess twin sharing was weaker, because having fewer shared sequences lowered the signal-to-noise ratio. Out-of-frame TCR alpha sharing in monozygotic twins was systematically underestimated by recombination models, whereas sharing between unrelated individuals was in agreement with the recombination models. Because the same donors could not be followed over many years, the conclusions depended on cross-sectional statistical analysis. Zero-insertion analyses could be partly confounded by invariant T cells such as MAIT and iNKT, though diverse VJ usage argued against such confounding for most clonotypes. Compared with coincidental sharing between unrelated individuals, out-of-frame TCR alpha sequences shared between twins had an excess of sequences with low generation probability. Abundant cord blood beta clonotypes had fewer insertions, young adult naive repertoires showed a similar but weaker trend, and memory repertoires showed no such trend.

All donors were healthy Caucasians. Three pairs of female monozygotic twins, all aged about 18 to 30 years, were included in the twin cohort. Peripheral blood mononuclear cells were the source from which RNA for the TCR libraries was isolated. Library creation used 5' RACE. Sequenced on an Illumina HiSeq 2000. Template switching added a universal primer binding site, and the final cDNA carried a unique molecular identifier that allowed TCR cDNA molecules to be counted accurately. First-strand cDNA for TCR alpha and beta chains was synthesized from specific primers in the conserved constant-segment region. To control for contamination, every cDNA library was double barcoded, receiving both a SMART-Mk sample barcode and Illumina barcodes. Two successive PCR steps introduced TruSeq adapter sequences along with Illumina sample barcodes. TCR alpha and beta cDNA libraries were sequenced on the Illumina HiSeq platform with custom primers. The paper's data handling went like this. Unique molecular identifiers were extracted from raw reads with MiGEC, and CDR3 positions were determined with MiXCR. Recombination models were inferred per individual with the repgenHMM and IGoR tools using an EM algorithm. The analysis of shared clonotypes was done with the tcR package in R, with sharing normalized by the product of cloneset sizes. To study raw recombination without the effects of thymic and clonal selection, out-of-frame nonproductive sequences were analyzed. Using fastp at Q25 and MiXCR, TCRdb reprocessed the public reads and kept productive beta chains. Rows are combined by CDR3 protein, so each entry shows the most common genes and DNA. The authors' filters were not applied to this entry. In all, the sample holds about 890,000 distinct CDR3 sequences, and 9% to 15% of those were seen once. The top ten constitute around 1.5% of the sample.

This same sample was also part of a study on yellow fever vaccine responses in identical twins. As noted in the second study: According to the authors, in identical twins the way T cells responded to vaccination appeared partly convergent and partly personalized. In the study, vaccine-responding T cell clones were precisely tracked in identical twins.

This sequence was found in a woman aged 18-29 years in good health. The sample comprised PBMCs. The chain is encoded by TRBV5-1 joined to TRBJ1-2; no D gene call is confident. The CDR3 protein: CASSGSGSFGYTF. The bases read TGCGCCAGCAGCGGTTCAGGAAGTTTCGGCTACACCTTC.